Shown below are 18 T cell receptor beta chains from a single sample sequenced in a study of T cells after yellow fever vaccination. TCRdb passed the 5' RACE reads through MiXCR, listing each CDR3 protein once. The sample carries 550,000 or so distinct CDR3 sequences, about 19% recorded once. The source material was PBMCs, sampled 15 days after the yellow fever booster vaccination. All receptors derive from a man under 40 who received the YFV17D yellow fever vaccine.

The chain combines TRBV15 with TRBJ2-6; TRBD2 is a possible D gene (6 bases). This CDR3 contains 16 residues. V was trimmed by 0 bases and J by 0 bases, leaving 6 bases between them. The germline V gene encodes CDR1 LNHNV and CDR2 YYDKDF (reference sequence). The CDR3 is CATSREGGSGANVLTF. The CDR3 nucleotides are TGTGCCACCAGCAGAGAGGGGGGCTCTGGGGCCAACGTCCTGACTTTC.

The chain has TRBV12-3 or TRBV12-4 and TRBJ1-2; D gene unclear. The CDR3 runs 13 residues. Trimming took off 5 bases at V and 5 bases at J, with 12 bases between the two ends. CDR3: CASSTGVLYGYTF. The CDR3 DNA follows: TGTGCCAGCAGTACGGGAGTATTATATGGCTACACCTTC.

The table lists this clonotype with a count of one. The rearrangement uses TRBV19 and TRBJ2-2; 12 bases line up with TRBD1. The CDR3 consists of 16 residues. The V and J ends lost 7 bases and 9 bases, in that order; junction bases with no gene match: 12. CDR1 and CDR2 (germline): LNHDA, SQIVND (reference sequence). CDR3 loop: CASNALPGQGAWELFF. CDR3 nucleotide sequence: TGTGCCAGTAATGCCCTTCCGGGACAGGGGGCGTGGGAGCTGTTTTTT.

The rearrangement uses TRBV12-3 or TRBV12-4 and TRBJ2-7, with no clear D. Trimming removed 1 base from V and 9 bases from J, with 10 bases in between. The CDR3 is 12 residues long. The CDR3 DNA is TGTGCCAGCAGTTTAGGAGCAGAGAGGCAGTACTTC. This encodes CASSLGAERQYF.

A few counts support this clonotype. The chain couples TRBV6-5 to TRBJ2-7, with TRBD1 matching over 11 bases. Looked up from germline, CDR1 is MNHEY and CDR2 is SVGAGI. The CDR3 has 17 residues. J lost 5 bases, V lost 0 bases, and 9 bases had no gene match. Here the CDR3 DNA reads TGTGCCAGCAGTTACTCTGGTTGGGACAGGGGGAAGGACGAGCAGTACTTC. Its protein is CASSYSGWDRGKDEQYF.

The CDR3 DNA reads as TGCAGCGTGGGGCTCAGAATCAAAGCCGCCTACGAGCAGTACTTC. This sequence encodes CSVGLRIKAAYEQYF. This chain links TRBV29-1 with TRBJ2-7, with a tentative D call TRBD1 (5 bases). Germline V CDR1 and CDR2: SQVTM, ANQGSEA. CDR3 length: 15 residues. V gave up 6 bases and J gave up 2 bases, with 20 bases separating them.

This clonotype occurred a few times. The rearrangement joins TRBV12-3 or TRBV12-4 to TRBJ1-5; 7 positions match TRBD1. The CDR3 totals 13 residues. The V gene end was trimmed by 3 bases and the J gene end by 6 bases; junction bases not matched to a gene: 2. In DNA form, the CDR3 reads TGTGCCAGCAGTTTCGGGGACAGTCAGCCCCAGCATTTT. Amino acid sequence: CASSFGDSQPQHF.

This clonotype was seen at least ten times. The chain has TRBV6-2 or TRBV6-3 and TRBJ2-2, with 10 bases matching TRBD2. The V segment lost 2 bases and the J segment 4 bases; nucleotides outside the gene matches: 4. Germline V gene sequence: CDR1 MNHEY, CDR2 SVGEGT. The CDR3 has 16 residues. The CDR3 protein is CASSYTSGKPTGELFF. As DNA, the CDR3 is TGTGCCAGCAGTTACACTAGCGGGAAACCCACCGGGGAGCTGTTTTTT.

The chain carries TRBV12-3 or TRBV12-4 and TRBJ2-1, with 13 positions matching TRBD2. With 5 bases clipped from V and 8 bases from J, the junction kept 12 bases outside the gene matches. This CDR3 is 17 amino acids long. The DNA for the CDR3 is TGTGCCAGCAGTCCTTACTCCGGACTAGCGGGAGTTTATGAGCAGTTCTTC. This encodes CASSPYSGLAGVYEQFF.

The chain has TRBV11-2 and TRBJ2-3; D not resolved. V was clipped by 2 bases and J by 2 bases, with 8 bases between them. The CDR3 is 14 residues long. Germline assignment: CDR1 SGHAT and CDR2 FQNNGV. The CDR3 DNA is TGTGCCAGCAGCTTAAGAGTCTACACAGATACGCAGTATTTT. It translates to CASSLRVYTDTQYF. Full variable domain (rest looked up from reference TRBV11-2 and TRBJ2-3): EAGVAQSPRYKIIEKRQSVAFWCNPISGHATLYWYQQILGQGPKLLIQFQNNGVVDDSQLPKDRFSAERLKGVDSTLKIQPAKLEDSAVYLCASSLRVYTDTQYFGPGTRLTVL.

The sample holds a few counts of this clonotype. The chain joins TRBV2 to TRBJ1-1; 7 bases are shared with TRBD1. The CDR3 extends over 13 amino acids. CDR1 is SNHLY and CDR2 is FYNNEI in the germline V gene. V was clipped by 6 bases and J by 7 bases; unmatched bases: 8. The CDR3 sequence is CASRGTGAGEAFF. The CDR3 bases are TGTGCCAGCAGGGGAACAGGGGCCGGTGAAGCTTTCTTT.

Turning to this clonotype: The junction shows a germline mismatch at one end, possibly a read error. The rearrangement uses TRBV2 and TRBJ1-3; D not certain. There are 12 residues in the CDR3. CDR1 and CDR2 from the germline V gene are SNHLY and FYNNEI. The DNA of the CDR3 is TGTGCCAGCAGTGGAGGTTTCGGCTCCATCCCTTTT. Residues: CASSGGFGSIPF.

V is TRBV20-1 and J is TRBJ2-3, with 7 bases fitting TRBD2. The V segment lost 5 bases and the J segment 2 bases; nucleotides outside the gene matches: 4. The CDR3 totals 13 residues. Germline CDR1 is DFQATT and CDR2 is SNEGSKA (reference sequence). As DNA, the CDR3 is TGCAGTGCTGGGAGCGGGGACACAGATACGCAGTATTTT. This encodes CSAGSGDTDTQYF.

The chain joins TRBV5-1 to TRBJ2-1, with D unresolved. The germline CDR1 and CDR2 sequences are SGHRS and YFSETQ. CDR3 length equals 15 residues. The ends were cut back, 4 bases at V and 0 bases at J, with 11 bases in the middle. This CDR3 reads CASSRQPSSYNEQFF. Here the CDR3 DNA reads TGCGCCAGCAGCCGACAACCGAGCTCCTACAATGAGCAGTTCTTC.

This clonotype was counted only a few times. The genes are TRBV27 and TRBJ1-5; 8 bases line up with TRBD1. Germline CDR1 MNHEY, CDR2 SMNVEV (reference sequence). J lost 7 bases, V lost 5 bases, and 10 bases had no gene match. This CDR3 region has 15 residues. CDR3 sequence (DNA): TGTGCCAGCAGTGGAGGGACAGGTGCCGGACAGCCCCAGCATTTT. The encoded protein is CASSGGTGAGQPQHF.

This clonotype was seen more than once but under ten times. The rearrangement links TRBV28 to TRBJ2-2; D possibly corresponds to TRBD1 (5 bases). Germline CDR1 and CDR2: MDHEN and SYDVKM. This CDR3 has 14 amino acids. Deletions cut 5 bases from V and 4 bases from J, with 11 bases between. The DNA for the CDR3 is TGTGCCAGCAGTGGACACCCAATCACCGGGGAGCTGTTTTTT. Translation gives CASSGHPITGELFF.

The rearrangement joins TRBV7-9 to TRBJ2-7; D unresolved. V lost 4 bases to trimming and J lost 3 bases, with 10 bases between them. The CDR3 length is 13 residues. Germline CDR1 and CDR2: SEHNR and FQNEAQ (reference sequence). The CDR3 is CASSSDQIYEQYF. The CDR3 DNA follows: TGTGCCAGCAGCTCGGACCAGATCTACGAGCAGTACTTC.

The CDR3 bases are TGCGCCAGCAGCTTGGAGGTTCGGACTAGCACAGATACGCAGTATTTT. As protein: CASSLEVRTSTDTQYF. The chain has TRBV5-1 and TRBJ2-3, with D maybe TRBD2 (5 bases). Germline V gene data show CDR1 as SGHRS and CDR2 as YFSETQ. Trimming removed 0 bases from V and 0 bases from J, with 11 bases in between. The CDR3 runs 16 residues.